The sequence of this TCR beta chain was determined in a study of T cells in Graves' hyperthyroidism and ophthalmopathy (dated by TCRdb to about 2019). With regard to the full study: Peripheral blood samples were taken at initial diagnosis, before any treatment was given. To identify TCR V-J signatures that set the groups apart, the researchers used a discovery cohort of about a hundred patients, made up of 40 to 45 with Graves' ophthalmopathy and about 59 with stable Graves' hyperthyroidism. Whether ophthalmopathy could be predicted prospectively was tested in an independent validation cohort made up of about 20 hyperthyroidism patients plus 17 patients who later progressed to ophthalmopathy. The roughly 91 discovery patients were randomly divided into training and test sets at a 7:3 ratio. The study also compared thyroid tissue and blood T-cell repertoires from more than five Graves' hyperthyroidism patients. Following sampling, methimazole starting at 30 mg daily was given to hyperthyroidism patients, and high-dose intravenous methylprednisolone was given to ophthalmopathy patients. The paper reports TCR Vbeta CDR3 sequencing of more than 120 peripheral blood samples: around 45 ophthalmopathy, 70 to 85 hyperthyroidism and approximately 17 progressor patients.

Amplification of TCR beta CDR3 regions was carried out from RNA transcripts. For the first round of RT-PCR on the TCR CDR3, the HTBI primer set was used together with the Qiagen OneStep RT-PCR kit. The libraries were constructed in a second round of multiplex PCR and then size-selected and purified. Libraries were sequenced paired-end with 100 bp reads on an Illumina HiSeq2000. Processing in the source paper ran as follows. SOAPnuke was used to process the raw data, with reads discarded if the reads contained adapters or uncalled bases, had a mean Phred below 15, or lacked an exact constant-primer or identifier match. High-quality paired reads were merged with COPE v1.2.5, and unique nucleotide sequences were defined as clonotypes. MiTCR v1.1 was used to align clonotypes to the IMGT TRBV, TRBD and TRBJ reference segments. The analysis included only V-J combinations with a frequency above 0.0001, which together covered 98% to 99.2% of the repertoires. A TCS score was defined as the ratio between F50 (clonal expansion) and ExV (chaos), using BLOSUM62-based TCRdist between CDR3 peptides within each V-J. Welch's t-statistics and random forest reduced roughly 540 V-J features to fewer than 15, which were used in a naive Bayes classifier (R e1071). TCRdb trimmed public reads at Q25 via fastp, called clones via MiXCR and kept in-frame beta chains. Every distinct CDR3 protein forms one entry, paired with its most common genes and DNA. V and J calls and clone size were set by TCRdb, not the authors. The sample records over 550,000 distinct CDR3 sequences, approximately 15% of which are singletons. The ten top clones hold about 18% of the sample.

The CDR3, cysteine through phenylalanine, is 14 amino acids long. Just the 42-base CDR3 DNA is kept, in frame starting at base 1. CDR1 and CDR2, per the germline V gene, are SGDLS and YYNGEE. V lost 3 bases and J lost 3 bases; the stretch between them is 13 bases long. In regard to this clonotype: There is no known antigen for this receptor. It has no much larger one-base neighbor in the sample; base qualities were not kept.

Graves' hyperthyroidism was defined as stable when no progression to ophthalmopathy occurred over 18 months of follow-up. Hyperthyroidism patients were newly diagnosed, had a disease duration of under 2 months, and were aged 18 to 65 years. Any patient with an uncontrolled infection, another autoimmune disease, pregnancy or lactation was excluded. Diagnoses were based on clinical symptoms, serum thyroxine and TRAb, thyroid ultrasound and orbital computed tomography. PBMCs were separated from under 11 ml of fresh peripheral blood using Ficoll-Paque density gradient centrifugation. Trizol reagent was used to extract total RNA, and RNA quality was then checked on an Agilent 2100 Bioanalyzer. Paper-wide results and their limitations: Most expanded thyroid clonotypes (frequency above 0.001) were also found in blood, which suggests that blood repertoires may mirror thyroid immune responses. Ophthalmopathy was separated from stable hyperthyroidism by a 13 V-J signature model, with over 85% sensitivity and approximately 81% specificity obtained in cross-validation and 80%/75% obtained in testing. No statistical method was used to fix the sample size in advance, and group allocation was not hidden from the investigators. During validation, the model predicted progression to ophthalmopathy a median of about 6.3 months ahead of onset, with almost 71% sensitivity and about 75% specificity.

The TCR originated in a woman aged 18-35 years with Graves' hyperthyroidism. The source material was blood. The rearranged segments are TRBV9 and TRBJ2-7; matching of 7 bases hints at TRBD2 as the D gene. The CDR3 protein: CASSGRGGGYEQYF. The bases read TGTGCCAGCAGCGGGCGAGGGGGGGGCTACGAGCAGTACTTC.